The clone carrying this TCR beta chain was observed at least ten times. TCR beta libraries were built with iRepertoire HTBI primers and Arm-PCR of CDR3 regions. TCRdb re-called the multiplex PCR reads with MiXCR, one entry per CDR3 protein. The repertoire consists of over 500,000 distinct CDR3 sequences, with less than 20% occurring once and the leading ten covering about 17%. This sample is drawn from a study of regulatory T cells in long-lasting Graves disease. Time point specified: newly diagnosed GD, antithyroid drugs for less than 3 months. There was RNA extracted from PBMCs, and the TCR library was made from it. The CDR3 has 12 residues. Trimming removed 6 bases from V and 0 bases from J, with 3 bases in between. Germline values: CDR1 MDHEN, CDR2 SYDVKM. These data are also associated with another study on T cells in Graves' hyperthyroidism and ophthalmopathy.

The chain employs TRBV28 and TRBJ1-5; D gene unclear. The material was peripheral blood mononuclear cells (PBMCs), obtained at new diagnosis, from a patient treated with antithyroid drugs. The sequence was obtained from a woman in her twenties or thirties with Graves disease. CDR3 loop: CASRTSNQPQHF. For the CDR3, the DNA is TGTGCCAGCAGAACTAGCAATCAGCCCCAGCATTTT.